This TCR beta chain was observed in a study of beta chain bispecific antibodies for T cell cancers. TCRdb re-analysed the 5' RACE reads in MiXCR, keeping a single row per CDR3 protein. This sample has 21,000 or so distinct CDR3 sequences, with around 2.4% found just once. Overall study results and limits: In these mixed samples, most targeted TRBV reads derived from the leukemia cell line. Anti-TRBV5-5 antibody staining may include highly similar TRBV5-6 cells.

Expansion lasted 3 days, with either anti-CD3 antibody OKT3 or CD3/CD28 beads. Some 5 x 10^4 normal T cells were cocultured with some 5 x 10^4 target cells and bispecific antibody. Germline V CDR1 and CDR2: SEHNR, FQNEAQ (reference sequence). V lost 1 base and J lost 2, with 9 bases in between. There are 15 residues in the CDR3. This clonotype has at least ten counts. Its antigen is still unknown. Specimen: healthy donor T cells cultured with leukemia cells. The TCR originated in a human donor in good health. Some clones in this sample may be carry-over from other donors' samples. The chain joins TRBV7-9 to TRBJ2-1; the D gene is possibly TRBD2 (6 bases). The CDR3 here is CASSLDGGAYNEQFF. In nucleotides, the CDR3 is TGTGCCAGCAGCTTAGATGGCGGGGCCTACAATGAGCAGTTCTTC.